The T cell receptor (beta chain) under discussion was sequenced for a study of blood T cell repertoires in COVID-19 (dated by TCRdb to between 2020 and 2021). Study-level background: Samples covering the acute and convalescent phases of COVID-19 were provided by collaborators in the United States, Italy and Spain. A freely available public database, intended as a resource for researchers studying the immune response to SARS-CoV-2, is where the repertoires were released. Where available, HLA class I and class II types were taken from metadata supplied by the sample provider and were not determined by assay-based typing. The prospective study material was composed of cDNA or gDNA derived from T cells, B-cell-depleted T cells, or PBMCs. Samples were obtained from the ongoing ImmuneRACE study (first 160 participants) and from about 1,300 subjects provided by 6 global collaborators. Deeply sampled blood TCRbeta repertoires from subjects exposed to, actively infected with, or recovered from COVID-19 were included in the dataset. The sample metadata nearly always contained a de-identified subject ID, COVID-19 status, age in years and sex.

TCRbeta CDR3 regions were amplified from genomic DNA using the immunoSEQ Assay, a bias-controlled multiplex PCR. On the authors' methods: The number of nucleated cells in each sample was estimated by amplification of reference gene primers within the assay. Sequence reads were collapsed and filtered to measure the absolute abundance of every unique TCRbeta CDR3 rearrangement. For each sample, productive Simpson clonality was calculated as the square root of Simpson's diversity index over productive rearrangements. The table was pulled from immuneACCESS by TCRdb, which kept in-frame rearrangements only. Such tables lose some clones; where checked, under half of the loss comes from unresolved V genes, and the rest has no known cause. V and J calls plus clone size are reproduced from that table; the DNA served to infer D and trimming. Within this sample are 250,000 to 300,000 clones, with nearly 90% of them counted one time only. Less than 3.5% of the sample rests with the top ten.

Concerning this clone: The antigen it binds to is not known. Within one base of it there is no much larger clone, and no base qualities were kept.

Results the study describes overall, beyond this receptor: Clinical and demographic metadata were provided uncurated, with the amount varying by source and participant.

Participants in the prospective study were enrolled through a virtual design, were aged about 18 to 100 years, and lived in under 25 United States geographic areas. In the prospective study, cohorts were assigned on the basis of participant-reported clinical history obtained from a screening survey and a study questionnaire. Exposed participants were defined as having been in contact with someone with a PCR-confirmed or clinician-diagnosed COVID-19 case within 2 weeks of study entry. In the prospective study, mobile phlebotomists collected whole blood, serum and a nasopharyngeal or oropharyngeal swab from each participant. Additional blood draws and questionnaires over an approximately two-month period could optionally be provided by prospective study participants. Blood samples from the prospective study were shipped frozen or at room temperature prior to DNA extraction. CDR1 and CDR2 are drawn from the germline V gene: SGHRS, YFSETQ. Including the terminal cysteine and phenylalanine, the CDR3 comprises 17 residues. CDR3 DNA only is kept here, 51 bases in frame from base 1. V is cut back by 4 bases and J by 3 bases, with 13 bases in the junction unmatched.

This clonotype originated in a woman aged 45-65 years who had been exposed to COVID-19. The chain is encoded by TRBV5-1 joined to TRBJ2-7; a stretch of 10 junction bases matches TRBD1. Sequences were obtained from PBMCs or T cells enriched from blood (not recorded which). At the DNA level, the sequence is TGCGCCAGCAGCCCAGACCCGGCCGGGACAGGGGTCTACGAGCAGTACTTC. This codes for CASSPDPAGTGVYEQYF.